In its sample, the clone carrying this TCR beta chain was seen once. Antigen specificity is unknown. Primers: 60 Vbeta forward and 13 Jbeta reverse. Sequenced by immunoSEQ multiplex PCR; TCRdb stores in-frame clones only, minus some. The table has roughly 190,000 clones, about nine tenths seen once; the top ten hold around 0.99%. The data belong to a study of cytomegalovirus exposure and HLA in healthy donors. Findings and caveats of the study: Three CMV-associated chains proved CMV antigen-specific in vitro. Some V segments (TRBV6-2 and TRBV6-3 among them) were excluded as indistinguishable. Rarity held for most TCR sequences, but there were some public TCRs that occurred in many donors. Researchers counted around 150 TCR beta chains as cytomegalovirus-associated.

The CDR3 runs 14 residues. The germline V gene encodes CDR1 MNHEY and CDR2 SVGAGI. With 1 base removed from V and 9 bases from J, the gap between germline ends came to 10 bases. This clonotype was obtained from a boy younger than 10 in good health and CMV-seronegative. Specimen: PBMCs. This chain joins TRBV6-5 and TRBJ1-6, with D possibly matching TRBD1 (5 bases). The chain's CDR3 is CASSYLGASSPLHF. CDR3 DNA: TGTGCCAGCAGTTACTTAGGGGCTTCTTCACCCCTCCACTTT.